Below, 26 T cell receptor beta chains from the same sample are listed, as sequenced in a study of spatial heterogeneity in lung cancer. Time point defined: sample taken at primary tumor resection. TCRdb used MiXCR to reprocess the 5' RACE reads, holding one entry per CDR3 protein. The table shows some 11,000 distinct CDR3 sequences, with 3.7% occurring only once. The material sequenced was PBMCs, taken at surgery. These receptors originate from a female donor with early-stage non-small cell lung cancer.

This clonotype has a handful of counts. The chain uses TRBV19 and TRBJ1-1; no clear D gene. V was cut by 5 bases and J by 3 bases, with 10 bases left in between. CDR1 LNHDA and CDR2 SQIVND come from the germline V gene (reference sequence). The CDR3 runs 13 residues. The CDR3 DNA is TGTGCCAGTAGTCCCCGGACCGACACTGAAGCTTTCTTT. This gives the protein CASSPRTDTEAFF.

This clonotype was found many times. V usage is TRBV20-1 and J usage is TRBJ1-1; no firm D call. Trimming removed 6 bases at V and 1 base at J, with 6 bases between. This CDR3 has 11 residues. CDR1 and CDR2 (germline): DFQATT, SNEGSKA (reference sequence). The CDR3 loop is CSAPENTEAFF. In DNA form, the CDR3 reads TGCAGTGCACCGGAGAACACTGAAGCTTTCTTT.

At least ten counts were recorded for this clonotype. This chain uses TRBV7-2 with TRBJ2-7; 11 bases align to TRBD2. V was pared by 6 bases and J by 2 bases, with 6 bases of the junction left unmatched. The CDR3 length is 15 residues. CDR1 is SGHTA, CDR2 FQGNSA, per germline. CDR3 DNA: TGTGCCAGCAGGCCCACTAGCGGGAGCCCCTACGAGCAGTACTTC. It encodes CASRPTSGSPYEQYF.

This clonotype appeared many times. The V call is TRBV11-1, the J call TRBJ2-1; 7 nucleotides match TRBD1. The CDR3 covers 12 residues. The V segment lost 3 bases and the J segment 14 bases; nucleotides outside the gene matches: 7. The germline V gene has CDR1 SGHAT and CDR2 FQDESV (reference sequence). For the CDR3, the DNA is TGTGCCAGCAGCTTGAGGGGGCTAATGAAGTTCTTC. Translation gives CASSLRGLMKFF.

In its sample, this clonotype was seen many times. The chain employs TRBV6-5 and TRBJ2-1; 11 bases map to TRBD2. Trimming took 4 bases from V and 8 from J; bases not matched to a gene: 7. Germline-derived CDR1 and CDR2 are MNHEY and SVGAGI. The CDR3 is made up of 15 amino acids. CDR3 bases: TGTGCCAGCAGTTCTTTAGCGGGGGGGCCCCATGAGCAGTTCTTC. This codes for CASSSLAGGPHEQFF.

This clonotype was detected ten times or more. CDR3 region: CASLDLRGTEAFF. The CDR3 DNA sequence: TGTGCCAGCTTGGACTTACGGGGCACTGAAGCTTTCTTT. This chain connects TRBV18 to TRBJ1-1, with D hard to call. This CDR3 spans 13 amino acids. V was clipped by 7 bases and J by 4 bases, with 13 bases between them. Germline-derived CDR1 and CDR2 are KGHSH and LQKENI.

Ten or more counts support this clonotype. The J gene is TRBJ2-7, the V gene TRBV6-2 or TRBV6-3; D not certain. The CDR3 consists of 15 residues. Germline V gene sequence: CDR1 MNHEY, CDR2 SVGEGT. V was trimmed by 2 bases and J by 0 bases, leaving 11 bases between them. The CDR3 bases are TGTGCCAGCAGTTACCCCCTGGCAAGCTCCTACGAGCAGTACTTC. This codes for CASSYPLASSYEQYF.

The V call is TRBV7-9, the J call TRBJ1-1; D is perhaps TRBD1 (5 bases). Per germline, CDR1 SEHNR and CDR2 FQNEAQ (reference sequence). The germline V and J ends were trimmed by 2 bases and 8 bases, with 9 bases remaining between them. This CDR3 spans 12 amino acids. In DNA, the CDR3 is TGTGCCAGCAGCTTAAGAAGGGGAGAAGCTTTCTTT. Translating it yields CASSLRRGEAFF. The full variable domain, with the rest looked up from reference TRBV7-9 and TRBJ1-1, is DTGVSQNPRHKITKRGQNVTFRCDPISEHNRLYWYRQTLGQGPEFLTYFQNEAQLEKSRLLSDRFSAERPKGSFSTLEIQRTEQGDSAMYLCASSLRRGEAFFGQGTRLTVV.

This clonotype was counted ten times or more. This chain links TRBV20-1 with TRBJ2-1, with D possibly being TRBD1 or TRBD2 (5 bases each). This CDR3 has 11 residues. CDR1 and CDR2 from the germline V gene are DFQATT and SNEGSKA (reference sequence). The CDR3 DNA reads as TGCAGCCCCAGCGAGGGGTTTGAGCAGTTCTTC. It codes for CSPSEGFEQFF.

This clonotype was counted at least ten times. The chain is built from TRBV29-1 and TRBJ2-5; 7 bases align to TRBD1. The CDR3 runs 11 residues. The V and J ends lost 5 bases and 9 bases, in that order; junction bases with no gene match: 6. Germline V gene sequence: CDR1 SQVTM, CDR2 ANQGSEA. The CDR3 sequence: CSVQTGKAQYF. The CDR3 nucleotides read TGCAGCGTTCAGACAGGGAAGGCCCAGTACTTC.

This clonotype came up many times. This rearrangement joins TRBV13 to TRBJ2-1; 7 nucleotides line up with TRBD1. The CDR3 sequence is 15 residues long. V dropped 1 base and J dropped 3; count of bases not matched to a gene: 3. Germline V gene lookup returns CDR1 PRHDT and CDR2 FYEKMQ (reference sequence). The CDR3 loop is CASSLVSGGYNEQFF. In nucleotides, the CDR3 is TGTGCCAGCAGCTTAGTTTCAGGGGGCTACAATGAGCAGTTCTTC.

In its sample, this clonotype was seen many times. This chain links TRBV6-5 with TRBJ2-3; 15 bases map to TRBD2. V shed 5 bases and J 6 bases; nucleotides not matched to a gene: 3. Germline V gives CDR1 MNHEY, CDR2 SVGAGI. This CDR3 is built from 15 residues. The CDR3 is CASSTGTSGRDTQYF. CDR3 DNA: TGTGCCAGCAGTACCGGGACTAGCGGGAGGGATACGCAGTATTTT.

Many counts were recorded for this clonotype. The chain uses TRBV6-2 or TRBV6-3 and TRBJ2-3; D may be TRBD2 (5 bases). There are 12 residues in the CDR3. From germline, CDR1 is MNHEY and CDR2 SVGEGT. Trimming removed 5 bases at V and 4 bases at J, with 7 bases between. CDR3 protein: CASSGLPDTQYF. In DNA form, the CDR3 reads TGTGCCAGCAGTGGACTTCCAGATACGCAGTATTTT.

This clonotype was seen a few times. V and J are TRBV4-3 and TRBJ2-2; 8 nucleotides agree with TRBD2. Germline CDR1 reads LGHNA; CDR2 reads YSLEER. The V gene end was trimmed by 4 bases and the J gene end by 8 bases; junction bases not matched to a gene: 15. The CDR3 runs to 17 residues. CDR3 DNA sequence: TGCGCCAGCAGCCCCCAACCGAGCGGGAGTTTGTCGGGGGAGCTGTTTTTT. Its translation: CASSPQPSGSLSGELFF.

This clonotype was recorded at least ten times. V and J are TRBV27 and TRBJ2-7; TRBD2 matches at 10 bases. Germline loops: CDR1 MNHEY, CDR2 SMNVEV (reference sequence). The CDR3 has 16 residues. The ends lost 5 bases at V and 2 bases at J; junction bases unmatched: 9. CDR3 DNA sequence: TGTGCCAGCAGTACTAACGGACTAGCGGCGGCCTACGAGCAGTACTTC. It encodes CASSTNGLAAAYEQYF.

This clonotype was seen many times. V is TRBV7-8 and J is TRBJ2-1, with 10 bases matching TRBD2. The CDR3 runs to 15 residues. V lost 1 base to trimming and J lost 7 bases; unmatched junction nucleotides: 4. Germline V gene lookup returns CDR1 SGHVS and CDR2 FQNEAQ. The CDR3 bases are TGTGCCAGCAGCTTAGGACTAGCGGGCGAGAATGAGCAGTTCTTC. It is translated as CASSLGLAGENEQFF.

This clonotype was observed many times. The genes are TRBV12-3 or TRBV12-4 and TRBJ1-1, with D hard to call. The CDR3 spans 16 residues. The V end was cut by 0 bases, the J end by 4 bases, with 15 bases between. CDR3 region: CASSLAEAALGTEAFF. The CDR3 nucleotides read TGTGCCAGCAGTTTAGCGGAAGCGGCTTTGGGCACTGAAGCTTTCTTT.

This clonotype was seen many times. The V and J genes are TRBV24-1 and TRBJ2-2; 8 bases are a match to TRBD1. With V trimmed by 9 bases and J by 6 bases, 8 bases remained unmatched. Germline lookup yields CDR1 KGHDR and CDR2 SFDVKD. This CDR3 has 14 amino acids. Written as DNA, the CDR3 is TGTGCCACCGGCGACAGGGGTGGTTCCGGGGAGCTGTTTTTT. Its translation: CATGDRGGSGELFF.

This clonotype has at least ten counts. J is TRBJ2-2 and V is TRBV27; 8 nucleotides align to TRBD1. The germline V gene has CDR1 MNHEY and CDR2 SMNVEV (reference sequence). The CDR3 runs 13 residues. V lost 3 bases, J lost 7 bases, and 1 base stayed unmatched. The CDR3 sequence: CASSFGTGGELFF. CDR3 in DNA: TGTGCCAGCAGTTTTGGGACAGGCGGGGAGCTGTTTTTT.

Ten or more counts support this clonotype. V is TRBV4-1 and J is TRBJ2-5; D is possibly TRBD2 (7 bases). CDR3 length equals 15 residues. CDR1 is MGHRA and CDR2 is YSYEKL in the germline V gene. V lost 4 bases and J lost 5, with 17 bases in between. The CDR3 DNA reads TGCGCCAGCAGCCTCCCTGGGGGGGCGGAGGAGACCCAGTACTTC. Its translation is CASSLPGGAEETQYF.

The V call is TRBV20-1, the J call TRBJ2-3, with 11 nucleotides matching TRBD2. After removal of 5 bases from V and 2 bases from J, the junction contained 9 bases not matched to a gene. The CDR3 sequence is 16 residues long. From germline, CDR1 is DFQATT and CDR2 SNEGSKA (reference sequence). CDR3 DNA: TGCAGTGCTCGAGCTAGCGGGGGGCTGGTCACAGATACGCAGTATTTT. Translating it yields CSARASGGLVTDTQYF.

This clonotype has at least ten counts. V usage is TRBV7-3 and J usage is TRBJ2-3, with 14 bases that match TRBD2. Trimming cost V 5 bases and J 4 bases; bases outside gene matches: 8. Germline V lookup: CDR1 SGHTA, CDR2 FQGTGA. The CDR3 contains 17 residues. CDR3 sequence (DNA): TGTGCCAGCAGCCTCACGACTAGCGGGAGGGGATCAGATACGCAGTATTTT. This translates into CASSLTTSGRGSDTQYF. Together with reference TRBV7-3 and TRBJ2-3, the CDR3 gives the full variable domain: GAGVSQTPSNKVTEKGKYVELRCDPISGHTALYWYRQSLGQGPEFLIYFQGTGAADDSGLPNDRFFAVRPEGSVSTLKIQRTERGDSAVYLCASSLTTSGRGSDTQYFGPGTRLTVL.

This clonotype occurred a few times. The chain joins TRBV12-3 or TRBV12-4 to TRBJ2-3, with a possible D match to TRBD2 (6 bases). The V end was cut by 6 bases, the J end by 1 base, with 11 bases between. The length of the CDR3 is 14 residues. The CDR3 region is CASSPWEGTDTQYF. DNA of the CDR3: TGTGCCAGCAGCCCCTGGGAGGGCACAGATACGCAGTATTTT.

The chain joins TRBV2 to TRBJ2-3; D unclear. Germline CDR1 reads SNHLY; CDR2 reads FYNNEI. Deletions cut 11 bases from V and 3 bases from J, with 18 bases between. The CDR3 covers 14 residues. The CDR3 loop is CASSRLLVTDTQYF. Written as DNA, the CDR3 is TGTGCCTCCAGCCGGCTGTTGGTAACAGATACGCAGTATTTT.

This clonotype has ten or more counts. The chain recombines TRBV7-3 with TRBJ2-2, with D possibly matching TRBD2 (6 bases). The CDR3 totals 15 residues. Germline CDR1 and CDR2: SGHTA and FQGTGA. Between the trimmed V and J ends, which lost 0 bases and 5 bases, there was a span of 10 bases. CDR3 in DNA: TGTGCCAGCAGCTTAACGGGCGGGGCGACCGGGGAGCTGTTTTTT. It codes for CASSLTGGATGELFF.

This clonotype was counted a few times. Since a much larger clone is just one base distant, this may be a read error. The CDR3 DNA reads as TGCGCCAACAGCCAAGAGAGGGCAGGGTGGTCACCCCTCCACTTT. This translates into CANSQERAGWSPLHF. V usage is TRBV4-3 and J usage is TRBJ1-6, with D maybe TRBD1 (5 bases). In germline, CDR1 is LGHNA, CDR2 YSLEER. The CDR3 is 15 amino acids.